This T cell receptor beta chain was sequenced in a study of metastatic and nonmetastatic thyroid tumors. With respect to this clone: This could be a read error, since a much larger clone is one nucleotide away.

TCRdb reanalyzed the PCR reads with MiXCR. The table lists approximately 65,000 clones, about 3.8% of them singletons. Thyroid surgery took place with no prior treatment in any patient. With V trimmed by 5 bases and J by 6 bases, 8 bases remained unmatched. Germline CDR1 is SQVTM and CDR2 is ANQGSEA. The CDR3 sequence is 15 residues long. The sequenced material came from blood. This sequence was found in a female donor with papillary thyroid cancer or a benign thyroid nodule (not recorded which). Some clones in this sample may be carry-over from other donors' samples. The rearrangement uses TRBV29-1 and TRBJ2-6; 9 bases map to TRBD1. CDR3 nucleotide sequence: TGCAGCGTTCGGGGGACAGGGAGTGTGGCCAACGTCCTGACTTTC. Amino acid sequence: CSVRGTGSVANVLTF.